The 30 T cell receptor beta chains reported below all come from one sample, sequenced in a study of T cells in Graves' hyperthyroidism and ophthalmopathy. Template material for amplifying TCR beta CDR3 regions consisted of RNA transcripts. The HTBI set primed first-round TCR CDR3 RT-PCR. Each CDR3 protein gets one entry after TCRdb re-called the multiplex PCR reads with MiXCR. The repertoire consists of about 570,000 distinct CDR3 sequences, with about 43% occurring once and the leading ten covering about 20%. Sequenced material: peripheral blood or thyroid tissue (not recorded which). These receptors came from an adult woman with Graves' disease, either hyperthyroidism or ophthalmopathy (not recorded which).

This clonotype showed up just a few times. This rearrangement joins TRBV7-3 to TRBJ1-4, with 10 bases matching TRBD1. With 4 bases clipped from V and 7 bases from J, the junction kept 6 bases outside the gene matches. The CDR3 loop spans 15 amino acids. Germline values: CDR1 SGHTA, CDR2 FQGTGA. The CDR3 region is CASSSTGGKTEKLFF. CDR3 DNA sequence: TGTGCCAGCAGCTCGACAGGGGGCAAGACTGAAAAACTGTTTTTT.

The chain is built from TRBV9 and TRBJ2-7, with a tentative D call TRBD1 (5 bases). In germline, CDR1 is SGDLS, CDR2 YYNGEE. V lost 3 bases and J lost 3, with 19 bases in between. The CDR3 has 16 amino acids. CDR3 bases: TGTGCCAGCAGCGCGAAACCGGGCGACAGCTACTACGAGCAGTACTTC. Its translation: CASSAKPGDSYYEQYF.

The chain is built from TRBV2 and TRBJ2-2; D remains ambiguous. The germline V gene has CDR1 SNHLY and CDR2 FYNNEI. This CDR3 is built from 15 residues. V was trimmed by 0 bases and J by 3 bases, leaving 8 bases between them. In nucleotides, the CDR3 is TGTGCCAGCAGTGAAGCGCTTGGGGACACCGGGGAGCTGTTTTTT. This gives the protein CASSEALGDTGELFF.

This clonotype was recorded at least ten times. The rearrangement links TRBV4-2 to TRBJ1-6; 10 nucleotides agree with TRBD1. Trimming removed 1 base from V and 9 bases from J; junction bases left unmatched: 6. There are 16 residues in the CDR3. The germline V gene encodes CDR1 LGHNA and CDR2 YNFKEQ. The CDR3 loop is CASSQVGWDRGSPLHF. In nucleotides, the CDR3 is TGTGCCAGCAGCCAAGTGGGATGGGACAGGGGTTCACCCCTCCACTTT.

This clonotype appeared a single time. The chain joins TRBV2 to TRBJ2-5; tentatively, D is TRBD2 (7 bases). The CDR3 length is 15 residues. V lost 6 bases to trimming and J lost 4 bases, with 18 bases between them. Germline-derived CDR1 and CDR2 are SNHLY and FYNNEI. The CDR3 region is CASSARGRGPETQYF. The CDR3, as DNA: TGTGCCAGCAGCGCGAGGGGGAGGGGCCCAGAGACCCAGTACTTC. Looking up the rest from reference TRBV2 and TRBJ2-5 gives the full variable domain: EPEVTQTPSHQVTQMGQEVILRCVPISNHLYFYWYRQILGQKVEFLVSFYNNEISEKSEIFDDQFSVERPDGSNFTLKIRSTKLEDSAMYFCASSARGRGPETQYFGPGTRLLVL.

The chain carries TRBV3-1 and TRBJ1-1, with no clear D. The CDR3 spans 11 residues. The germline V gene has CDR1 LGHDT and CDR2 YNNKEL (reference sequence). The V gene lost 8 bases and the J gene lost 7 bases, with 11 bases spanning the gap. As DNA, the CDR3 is TGTGCCAGCTCACCTCGGGATGAAGCTTTCTTT. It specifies CASSPRDEAFF.

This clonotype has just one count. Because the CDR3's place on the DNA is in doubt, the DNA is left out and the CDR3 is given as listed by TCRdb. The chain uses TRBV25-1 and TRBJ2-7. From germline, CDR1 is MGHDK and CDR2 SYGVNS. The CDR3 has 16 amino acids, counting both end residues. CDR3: CACSARTQDRSYEQYF.

Written as DNA, the CDR3 is TGTGCCAGCAGCTTGCCCAGGGACAGGGTCTCCTATGGCTACACCATATATTTT. Amino acid sequence: CASSLPRDRVSYGYTIYF. The chain recombines TRBV7-2 with TRBJ1-3; 9 nucleotides line up with TRBD1. This CDR3 has 18 amino acids. CDR1 SGHTA and CDR2 FQGNSA come from the germline V gene. Losses at the gene ends were 3 bases for V and 8 bases for J; bases not matched to a gene: 17.

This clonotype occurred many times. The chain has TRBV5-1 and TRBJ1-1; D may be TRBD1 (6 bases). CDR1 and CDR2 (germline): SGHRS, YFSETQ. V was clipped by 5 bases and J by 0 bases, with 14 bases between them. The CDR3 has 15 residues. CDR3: CASRKEQGVNTEAFF. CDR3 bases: TGCGCCAGCAGGAAAGAACAGGGAGTGAACACTGAAGCTTTCTTT.

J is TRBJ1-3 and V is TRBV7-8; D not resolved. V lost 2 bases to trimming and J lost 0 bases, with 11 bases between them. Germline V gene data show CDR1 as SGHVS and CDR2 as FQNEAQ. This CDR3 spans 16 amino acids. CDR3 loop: CASSLQGLSSGNTIYF. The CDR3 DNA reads TGTGCCAGCAGCTTACAAGGACTGTCCTCTGGAAACACCATATATTTT.

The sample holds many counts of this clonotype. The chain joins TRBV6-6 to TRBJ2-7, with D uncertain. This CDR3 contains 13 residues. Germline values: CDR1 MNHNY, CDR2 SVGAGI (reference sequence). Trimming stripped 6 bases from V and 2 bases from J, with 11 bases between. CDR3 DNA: TGTGCCAGCAGGGGCATCACTACCTACGAGCAGTACTTC. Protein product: CASRGITTYEQYF.

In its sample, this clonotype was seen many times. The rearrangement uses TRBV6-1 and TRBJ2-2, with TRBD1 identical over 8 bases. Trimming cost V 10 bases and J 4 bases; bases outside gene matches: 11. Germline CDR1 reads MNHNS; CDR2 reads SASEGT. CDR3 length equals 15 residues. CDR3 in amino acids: CATFLGQGGTGELFF. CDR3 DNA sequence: TGTGCCACCTTCCTTGGACAGGGAGGCACCGGGGAGCTGTTTTTT.

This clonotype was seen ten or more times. The CDR3 DNA reads TGTGCCAGCAGCTTAGGATGGGGAATGGACACTGAAGCTTTCTTT. It yields the protein CASSLGWGMDTEAFF. This chain joins TRBV7-9 and TRBJ1-1, with unresolved D. The CDR3 covers 15 residues. CDR1 SEHNR and CDR2 FQNEAQ come from the germline V gene (reference sequence). V was clipped by 1 base and J by 3 bases, with 12 bases between them.

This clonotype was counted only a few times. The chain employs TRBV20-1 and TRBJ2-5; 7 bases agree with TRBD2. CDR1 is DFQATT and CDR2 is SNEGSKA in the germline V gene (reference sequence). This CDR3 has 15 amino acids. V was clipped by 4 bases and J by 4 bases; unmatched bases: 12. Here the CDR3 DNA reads TGCAGTGCTAAGGGTGGCTCCGGGAGGTTAGAGACCCAGTACTTC. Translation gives CSAKGGSGRLETQYF.

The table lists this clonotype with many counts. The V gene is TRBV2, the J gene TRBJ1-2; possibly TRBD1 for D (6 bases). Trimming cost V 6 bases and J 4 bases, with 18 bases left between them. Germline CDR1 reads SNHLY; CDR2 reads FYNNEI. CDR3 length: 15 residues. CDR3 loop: CASSTNPGAGYGYTF. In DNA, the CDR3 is TGTGCCAGCAGCACTAATCCAGGGGCAGGCTATGGCTACACCTTC.

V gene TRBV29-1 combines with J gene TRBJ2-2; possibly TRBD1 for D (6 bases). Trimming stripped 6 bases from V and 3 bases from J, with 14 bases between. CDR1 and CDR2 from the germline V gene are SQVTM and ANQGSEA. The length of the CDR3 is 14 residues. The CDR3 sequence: CSVSGDWDTGELFF. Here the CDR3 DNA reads TGCAGCGTCTCAGGGGATTGGGACACCGGGGAGCTGTTTTTT.

The CDR3 region has the DNA TGTGCCAGTAGTTTCGAGGGGGCGAGGAGGCCAGATACGCAGTATTTT. Protein sequence: CASSFEGARRPDTQYF. The genes are TRBV19 and TRBJ2-3; 7 bases line up with TRBD1. CDR1 is LNHDA, CDR2 SQIVND, per germline (reference sequence). The CDR3 has 16 residues. With V trimmed by 5 bases and J by 4 bases, 12 bases remained unmatched. Complete variable domain (other parts from reference TRBV19 and TRBJ2-3): DGGITQSPKYLFRKEGQNVTLSCEQNLNHDAMYWYRQDPGQGLRLIYYSQIVNDFQKGDIAEGYSVSREKKESFPLTVTSAQKNPTAFYLCASSFEGARRPDTQYFGPGTRLTVL.

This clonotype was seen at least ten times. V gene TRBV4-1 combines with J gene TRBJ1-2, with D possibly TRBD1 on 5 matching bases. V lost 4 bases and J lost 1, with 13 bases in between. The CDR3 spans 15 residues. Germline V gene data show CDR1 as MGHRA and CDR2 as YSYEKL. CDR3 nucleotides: TGCGCCAGCAGCCCAGGGCGGGGACGTAACTATGGCTACACCTTC. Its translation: CASSPGRGRNYGYTF.

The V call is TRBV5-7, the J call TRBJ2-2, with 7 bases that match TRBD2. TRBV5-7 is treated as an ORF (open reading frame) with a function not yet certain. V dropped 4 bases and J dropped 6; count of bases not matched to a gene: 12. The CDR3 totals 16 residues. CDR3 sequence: CASSSQFASGAGELFF. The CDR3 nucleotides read TGTGCCAGCAGCAGCCAATTCGCTAGCGGCGCCGGGGAGCTGTTTTTT.

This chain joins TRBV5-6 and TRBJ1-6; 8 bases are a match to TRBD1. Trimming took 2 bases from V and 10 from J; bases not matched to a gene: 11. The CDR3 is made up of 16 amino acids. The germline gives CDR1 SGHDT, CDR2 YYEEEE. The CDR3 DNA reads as TGTGCCAGCAGCTTCTCAGGGGGCGGATGGCGGTCACCCCTCCACTTT. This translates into CASSFSGGGWRSPLHF.

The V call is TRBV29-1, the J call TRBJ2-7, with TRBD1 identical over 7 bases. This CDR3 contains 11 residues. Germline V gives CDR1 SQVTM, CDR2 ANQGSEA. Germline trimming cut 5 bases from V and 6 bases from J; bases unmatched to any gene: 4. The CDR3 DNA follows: TGCAGCGTTCGACAGGGTGCCGAGCAGTACTTC. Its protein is CSVRQGAEQYF.

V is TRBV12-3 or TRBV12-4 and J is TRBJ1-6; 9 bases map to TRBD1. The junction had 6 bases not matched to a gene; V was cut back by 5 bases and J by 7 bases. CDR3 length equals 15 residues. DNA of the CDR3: TGTGCCAGCAGTCCTCAGACAGGGGGAAATTCACCCCTCCACTTT. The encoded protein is CASSPQTGGNSPLHF.

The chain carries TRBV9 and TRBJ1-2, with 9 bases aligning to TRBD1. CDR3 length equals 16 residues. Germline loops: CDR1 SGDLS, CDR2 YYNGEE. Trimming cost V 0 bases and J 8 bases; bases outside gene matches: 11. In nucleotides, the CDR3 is TGTGCCAGCAGCGTAGAGCCCCGGGGACAGGGATACGGCTACACCTTC. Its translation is CASSVEPRGQGYGYTF.

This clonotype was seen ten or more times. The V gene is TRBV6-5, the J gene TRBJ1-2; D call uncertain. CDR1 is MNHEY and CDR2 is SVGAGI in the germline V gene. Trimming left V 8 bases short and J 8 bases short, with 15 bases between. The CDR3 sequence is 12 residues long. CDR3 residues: CASRRNIEGYTF. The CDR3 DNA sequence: TGTGCCAGCCGTAGAAACATAGAGGGCTACACCTTC.

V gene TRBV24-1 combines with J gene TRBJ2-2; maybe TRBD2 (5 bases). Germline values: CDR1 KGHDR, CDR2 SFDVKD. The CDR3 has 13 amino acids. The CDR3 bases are TGTGCTTCCACGGGGTCGGAAAGCGGGGAGCTGTTTTTT. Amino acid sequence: CASTGSESGELFF.

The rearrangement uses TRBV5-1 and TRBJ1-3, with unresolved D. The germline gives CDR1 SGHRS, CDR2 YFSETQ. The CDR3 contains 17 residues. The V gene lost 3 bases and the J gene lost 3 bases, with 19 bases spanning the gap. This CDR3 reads CASSSPEGADYGNTIYF. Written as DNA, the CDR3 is TGCGCCAGCAGCTCGCCTGAGGGCGCAGACTATGGAAACACCATATATTTT.

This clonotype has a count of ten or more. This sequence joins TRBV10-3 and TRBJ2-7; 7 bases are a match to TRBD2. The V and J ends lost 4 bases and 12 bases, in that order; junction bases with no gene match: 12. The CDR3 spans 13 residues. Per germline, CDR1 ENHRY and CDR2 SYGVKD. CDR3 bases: TGTGCCATCAGTGGCGGCGAGGGGCGGGAGATGTACTTC. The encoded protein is CAISGGEGREMYF.

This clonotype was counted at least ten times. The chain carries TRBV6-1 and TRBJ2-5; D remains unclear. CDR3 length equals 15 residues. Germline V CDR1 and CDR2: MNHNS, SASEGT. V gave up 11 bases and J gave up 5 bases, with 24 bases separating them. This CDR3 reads CASSGPRLVGETQYF. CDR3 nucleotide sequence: TGTGCCTCTTCAGGTCCCCGACTGGTGGGGGAGACCCAGTACTTC.

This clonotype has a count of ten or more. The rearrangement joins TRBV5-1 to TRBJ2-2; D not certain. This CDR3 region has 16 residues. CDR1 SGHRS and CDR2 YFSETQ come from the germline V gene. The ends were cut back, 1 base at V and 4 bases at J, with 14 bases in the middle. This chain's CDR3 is CASSLSWGIRTGELFF. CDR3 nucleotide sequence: TGCGCCAGCAGCTTGTCTTGGGGTATCCGCACCGGGGAGCTGTTTTTT.

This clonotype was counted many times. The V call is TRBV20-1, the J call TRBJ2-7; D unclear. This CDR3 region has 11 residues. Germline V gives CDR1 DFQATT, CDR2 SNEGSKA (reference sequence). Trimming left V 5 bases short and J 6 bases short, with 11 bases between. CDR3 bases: TGCAGTGCTTCGATAGTATCCGAGCAGTACTTC. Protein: CSASIVSEQYF.